What follows is one T cell receptor beta chain and its context. Measured with immunoSEQ multiplex PCR; TCRdb has only the in-frame clones, and not every one. The sample records more than 300,000 clones, more than 70% being singletons. The data belong to a study of blood T cell repertoires in COVID-19. One Seattle source followed patients from active infection through their disease course. CDR1 and CDR2 from the germline V gene are MNHEY and SVGAGI. The CDR3 has 15 amino acids. After removal of 6 bases from V and 5 bases from J, the junction contained 11 bases not matched to a gene. The receptor's source is a woman in her 30s with COVID-19, enrolled during active disease. Sequenced sample: peripheral blood. This sequence joins TRBV6-5 and TRBJ2-5; 8 bases agree with TRBD1. The CDR3 protein is CASSPPTGGWETQYF. The DNA of the CDR3 is TGTGCCAGCAGCCCACCAACAGGGGGTTGGGAGACCCAGTACTTC.